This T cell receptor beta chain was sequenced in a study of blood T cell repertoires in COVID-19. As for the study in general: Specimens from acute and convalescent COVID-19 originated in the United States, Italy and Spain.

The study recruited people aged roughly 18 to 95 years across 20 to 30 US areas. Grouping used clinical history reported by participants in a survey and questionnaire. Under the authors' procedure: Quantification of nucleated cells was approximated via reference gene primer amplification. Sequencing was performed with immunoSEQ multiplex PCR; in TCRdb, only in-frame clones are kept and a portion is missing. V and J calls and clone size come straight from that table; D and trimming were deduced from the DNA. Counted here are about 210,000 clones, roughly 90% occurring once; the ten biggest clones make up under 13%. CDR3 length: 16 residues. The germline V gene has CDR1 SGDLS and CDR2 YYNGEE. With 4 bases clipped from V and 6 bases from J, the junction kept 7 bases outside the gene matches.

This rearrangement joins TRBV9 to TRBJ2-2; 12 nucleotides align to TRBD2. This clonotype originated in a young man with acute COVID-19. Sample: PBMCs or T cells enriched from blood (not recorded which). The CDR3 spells CASSKRTSGEAGELFF. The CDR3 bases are TGTGCCAGCAGCAAAAGGACTAGCGGGGAAGCCGGGGAGCTGTTTTTT.